This T cell receptor (beta chain) was identified during a study of T cell responses to AZD1222 COVID-19 vaccine. A remark on this clone: No antigen is known for it.

The protocol was immunoSEQ multiplex PCR, while the TCRdb copy is restricted to in-frame clones and leaves out a portion. The data contain 100,000 to 150,000 clones, around 87% of them seen just once; the ten biggest clones take up roughly a tenth. Findings of the study overall: Regions left unmutated in variants are reportedly the target of nearly half of spike-specific TCRs. Clonal diversity was possibly underestimated, and the donors were mostly white British, with more females. Regions 160-218 and 743-854 dominated among vaccine-associated CD4 TCRs spanning spike.

Per the germline V gene, CDR1 is SGHAT and CDR2 is FQDESV (reference sequence). Trimming cost V 5 bases and J 1 base, with 15 bases left between them. This CDR3 region has 15 residues. The chain combines TRBV11-1 with TRBJ2-7, with D possibly TRBD1 on 6 matching bases. This sequence originates from an adult in good health. The sample in question was peripheral blood, obtained on day 0 of AZD1222 vaccination. The CDR3 protein is CASSVQGFRSYEQYF. The CDR3 coding sequence is TGTGCCAGCAGCGTACAGGGTTTTCGATCCTACGAGCAGTACTTC.